What follows are 6 T cell receptor beta chains derived from one specimen sequenced in a study of radiation and T cells in renal cell carcinoma. TCRdb keeps only in-frame clones here, not all; method: immunoSEQ multiplex PCR. Of 100,000 to 150,000 clones listed, around 90% are singletons. Time point here: blood 2 weeks post-SBRT. Specified treatment: 15 Gy SBRT to primary tumor, nephrectomy 4 weeks later. Material: blood, obtained from a patient whose treatment included radiotherapy and nephrectomy. The origin of the receptors is a woman between 65 and 79 years old with renal cell carcinoma.

This chain joins TRBV4-1 and TRBJ2-7; unclear D gene. V was trimmed by 2 bases and J by 1 base, leaving 12 bases between them. Germline-derived CDR1 and CDR2 are MGHRA and YSYEKL. The CDR3 has 15 residues. The CDR3: CASSQIFLGSYEQYF. Written as DNA, the CDR3 is TGCGCCAGCAGCCAAATTTTCTTAGGATCCTACGAGCAGTACTTC.

The rearrangement uses TRBV5-4 and TRBJ1-1; D possibly corresponds to TRBD1 (5 bases). The CDR3 runs 15 residues. Germline-derived CDR1 and CDR2 are SGHNT and YYREEE (reference sequence). V gave up 4 bases and J gave up 0 bases, with 13 bases separating them. The CDR3 loop is CASSPDAGMNTEAFF. CDR3 DNA: TGTGCCAGCAGCCCGGACGCAGGGATGAACACTGAAGCTTTCTTT.

Written as DNA, the CDR3 is TGTGCCAGTAGGACAGCCCCCTACGAGCAGTACTTC. It codes for CASRTAPYEQYF. This chain joins TRBV19 and TRBJ2-7; D may be TRBD1 (5 bases). With 6 bases removed from V and 2 bases from J, the gap between germline ends came to 8 bases. CDR1 is LNHDA, CDR2 SQIVND, per germline (reference sequence). The CDR3 is 12 residues long.

This chain links TRBV18 with TRBJ1-1; D uncertain. V lost 3 bases and J 4 bases, leaving 15 bases between the germline ends. The CDR3 loop spans 15 amino acids. Germline-derived CDR1 and CDR2 are KGHSH and LQKENI. CDR3 sequence (DNA): TGTGCCAGCTCACCTTTGGTGGGCTTGGGCACTGAAGCTTTCTTT. Residues: CASSPLVGLGTEAFF. Based on the CDR3 plus reference TRBV18 and TRBJ1-1, the full variable domain is NAGVMQNPRHLVRRRGQEARLRCSPMKGHSHVYWYRQLPEEGLKFMVYLQKENIIDESGMPKERFSAEFPKEGPSILRIQQVVRGDSAAYFCASSPLVGLGTEAFFGQGTRLTVV.

The chain combines TRBV5-6 with TRBJ1-2, with 7 bases lining up with TRBD1. Unmatched junction bases numbered 1, after V lost 1 base and J lost 4 bases. This CDR3 is built from 13 residues. CDR1 SGHDT and CDR2 YYEEEE come from the germline V gene. The CDR3 DNA follows: TGTGCCAGCAGCTTGCACAGGGGCTATGGCTACACCTTC. This encodes CASSLHRGYGYTF. Complete variable domain (other parts from reference TRBV5-6 and TRBJ1-2): DAGVTQSPTHLIKTRGQQVTLRCSPKSGHDTVSWYQQALGQGPQFIFQYYEEEERQRGNFPDRFSGHQFPNYSSELNVNALLLGDSALYLCASSLHRGYGYTFGSGTRLTVV.

This chain's CDR3 is CASSWGQGNTEAFF. CDR3 DNA: TGTGCCAGCAGCTGGGGACAGGGGAACACTGAAGCTTTCTTT. The chain combines TRBV11-1 with TRBJ1-1, with 9 positions matching TRBD1. Germline CDR1 reads SGHAT; CDR2 reads FQDESV (reference sequence). The CDR3 length is 14 residues. V lost 4 bases and J lost 1; bases outside the gene matches: 1.